One and the same sample provided the 16 T cell receptor beta chains below, sequenced in a study of cytomegalovirus exposure and HLA in healthy donors. Produced via immunoSEQ multiplex PCR; TCRdb's table is partial and in-frame only. The sample has 90,000 to 110,000 clones, about 88% seen once. Sequencing was done on a sample of PBMCs. Receptor source: a woman under 30 in good health and CMV-seropositive.

This clone was picked up one time. The chain employs TRBV6-6 and TRBJ2-1; 9 nucleotides align to TRBD2. The CDR3 is made up of 13 amino acids. With V trimmed by 6 bases and J by 9 bases, 6 bases remained unmatched. Germline V gene lookup returns CDR1 MNHNY and CDR2 SVGAGI (reference sequence). CDR3: CASRGLAMGEQFF. CDR3 bases: TGTGCCAGCAGGGGACTAGCCATGGGTGAGCAGTTCTTC.

This chain uses TRBV27 with TRBJ2-7; 7 bases fit TRBD1. The CDR3 runs 15 residues. Germline V gives CDR1 MNHEY, CDR2 SMNVEV (reference sequence). Trimming took 5 bases from V and 5 from J; bases not matched to a gene: 12. The CDR3 sequence: CASSRRLTGNNEQYF. The CDR3 nucleotides are TGTGCCAGCAGTCGAAGACTGACAGGGAACAACGAGCAGTACTTC.

The J gene is TRBJ2-7, the V gene TRBV4-2; 11 nucleotides align to TRBD1. Unmatched junction bases numbered 0, after V lost 0 bases and J lost 5 bases. This CDR3 has 14 residues. In germline, CDR1 is LGHNA, CDR2 YNFKEQ. The CDR3 region is CASSQEDRGHEQYF. The CDR3 DNA is TGTGCCAGCAGCCAAGAGGACAGGGGGCACGAGCAGTACTTC.

V is TRBV5-4 and J is TRBJ2-4; 9 nucleotides match TRBD2. This CDR3 is 14 amino acids long. Losses at the gene ends were 3 bases for V and 11 bases for J; bases not matched to a gene: 9. Germline-derived CDR1 and CDR2 are SGHNT and YYREEE (reference sequence). The CDR3 here is CASSSEVLAGFQYF. The CDR3 bases are TGTGCCAGCAGCTCCGAGGTCCTAGCGGGGTTTCAGTACTTC.

This chain uses TRBV30 with TRBJ1-3, with D uncertain. From germline, CDR1 is GTSNPN and CDR2 SVGIG (reference sequence). The CDR3 is 14 amino acids. V was trimmed by 2 bases and J by 0 bases, leaving 8 bases between them. This chain's CDR3 is CAWSRGNSGNTIYF. CDR3 nucleotide sequence: TGTGCCTGGAGTCGAGGGAACTCTGGAAACACCATATATTTT. The full variable domain, with the rest looked up from reference TRBV30 and TRBJ1-3, is SQTIHQWPATLVQPVGSPLSLECTVEGTSNPNLYWYRQAAGRGLQLLFYSVGIGQISSEVPQNLSASRPQDRQFILSSKKLLLSDSGFYLCAWSRGNSGNTIYFGEGSWLTVV.

This clone was seen a handful of times. The gene calls are TRBV6-1 and TRBJ1-5, with TRBD1 matching over 7 bases. The germline CDR1 and CDR2 sequences are MNHNS and SASEGT. The CDR3 length is 15 residues. V lost 6 bases to trimming and J lost 3 bases; unmatched junction nucleotides: 8. This CDR3 is CASSTRQGANQPQHF. DNA for the CDR3: TGTGCCAGCAGCACCAGACAGGGCGCCAATCAGCCCCAGCATTTT.

CDR3 amino acids: CASSLRDTQYF. The CDR3 nucleotides are TGCGCCAGCAGCCTTAGAGATACGCAGTATTTT. The chain joins TRBV5-1 to TRBJ2-3; the D is unclear. Germline values: CDR1 SGHRS, CDR2 YFSETQ. The CDR3 extends over 11 amino acids. V was clipped by 4 bases and J by 5 bases, with 5 bases between them.

The chain links TRBV2 to TRBJ1-5; TRBD1 might be the D (6 bases). The CDR3 extends over 14 amino acids. Germline loops: CDR1 SNHLY, CDR2 FYNNEI. V was clipped by 5 bases and J by 4 bases, with 12 bases between them. The CDR3 loop is CASSWGHSNQPQHF. As DNA, the CDR3 is TGTGCCAGCAGTTGGGGACACTCAAATCAGCCCCAGCATTTT.

The chain has TRBV30 and TRBJ2-1; a weak D match, TRBD2 (6 bases). Trimming stripped 5 bases from V and 7 bases from J, with 15 bases between. Germline CDR1 and CDR2: GTSNPN and SVGIG (reference sequence). CDR3 length: 13 amino acids. In DNA, the CDR3 is TGTGCCTGGGAGCGAGCGGGTCTGAATGAGCAGTTCTTC. This gives the protein CAWERAGLNEQFF. Full variable domain (rest looked up from reference TRBV30 and TRBJ2-1): SQTIHQWPATLVQPVGSPLSLECTVEGTSNPNLYWYRQAAGRGLQLLFYSVGIGQISSEVPQNLSASRPQDRQFILSSKKLLLSDSGFYLCAWERAGLNEQFFGPGTRLTVL.

The CDR3 DNA sequence: TGTGCCAGCAGTCCTGACAGGGGGCGAGGGTACGAGCAGTACTTC. Residues: CASSPDRGRGYEQYF. The gene calls are TRBV6-5 and TRBJ2-5; 10 bases agree with TRBD1. The J call is doubtful: the DNA matches TRBJ2-7 better. In germline, CDR1 is MNHEY, CDR2 SVGAGI. The length of the CDR3 is 15 residues.

The J gene is TRBJ2-3, the V gene TRBV5-1, with D tentatively TRBD2 (6 bases). Trimming left V 3 bases short and J 5 bases short, with 19 bases between. CDR3 size: 16 residues. Germline-derived CDR1 and CDR2 are SGHRS and YFSETQ. The CDR3 bases are TGCGCCAGCAGCTCTGGGGACGGTCCGCGGGGAGATACGCAGTATTTT. Protein product: CASSSGDGPRGDTQYF.

The rearrangement uses TRBV7-9 and TRBJ2-7; TRBD1 agrees at 9 bases. The V segment lost 5 bases and the J segment 7 bases; nucleotides outside the gene matches: 9. CDR3 length: 14 residues. Per the germline V gene, CDR1 is SEHNR and CDR2 is FQNEAQ (reference sequence). DNA of the CDR3: TGTGCCAGCAGCCCCGGGACAGGGAGTGGGGAGCAGTACTTC. This gives the protein CASSPGTGSGEQYF.

The chain carries TRBV11-2 and TRBJ2-4; a weak D match, TRBD1 (7 bases). Trimming left V 4 bases short and J 16 bases short, with 29 bases between. This CDR3 spans 16 amino acids. CDR1 SGHAT and CDR2 FQNNGV come from the germline V gene. The CDR3 is CASSSAGALAGQRFYF. The CDR3 DNA is TGTGCCAGCAGCTCCGCAGGCGCGCTGGCGGGACAGAGATTCTACTTC.

In nucleotides, the CDR3 is TGTGCCAGCAGGCCAGGGAAGGTCGGGGAAAAACTGTTTTTT. It encodes CASRPGKVGEKLFF. The chain employs TRBV28 and TRBJ1-4, with D perhaps matching TRBD1 (5 bases). CDR1 and CDR2 (germline): MDHEN, SYDVKM. The CDR3 is 14 amino acids. V was cut by 6 bases and J by 8 bases, with 16 bases left in between. Variable domain in full (rest from reference TRBV28 and TRBJ1-4): DVKVTQSSRYLVKRTGEKVFLECVQDMDHENMFWYRQDPGLGLRLIYFSYDVKMKEKGDIPEGYSVSREKKERFSLILESASTNQTSMYLCASRPGKVGEKLFFGSGTQLSVL.

This clone was seen only a few times. The chain joins TRBV28 to TRBJ2-7; no reliable D call. Trimming pared 5 bases from V and 2 bases from J, leaving 10 bases between. Germline loops: CDR1 MDHEN, CDR2 SYDVKM. The CDR3 runs to 13 residues. This chain's CDR3 is CASSEYETYEQYF. CDR3 coding DNA: TGTGCCAGCAGTGAGTACGAGACCTACGAGCAGTACTTC.

The chain employs TRBV29-1 and TRBJ1-1; 8 bases are a match to TRBD1. The CDR3 covers 15 residues. CDR1 is SQVTM and CDR2 is ANQGSEA in the germline V gene. Trimming cost V 6 bases and J 2 bases; bases outside gene matches: 11. The CDR3 DNA follows: TGCAGCGTCCAAGGAACAGGGGGTCGAAACACTGAAGCTTTCTTT. Protein product: CSVQGTGGRNTEAFF.